This entry is about one TCR beta chain. Antigen specificity is unknown. These data are taken from a study of CD8+ T cells in alopecia areata. Study at large: Twice a day, 5 to 10 mg of oral tofacitinib was administered to treated patients. Tofacitinib lasted 6 to 18 months, then 6 months off drug. Whole-study results and caveats: Patients showed less clear TCR sequence sharing than mice, possibly partly because of HLA diversity. An increase in clonality over normal scalp was evident in lesional scalp, especially alopecia totalis/universalis.

Extraction and reverse transcription of RNA yielded cDNA as the sequencing template. Clones were read by immunoSEQ multiplex PCR, and TCRdb kept only the in-frame ones, dropping some. This sample has some 150,000 clones, with less than 75% found just once. The CDR3 consists of 12 residues. The V gene's germline CDR1 is MNHEY and CDR2 SMNVEV (reference sequence). Trimming took 5 bases from V and 13 from J; bases not matched to a gene: 5. The material sequenced was CD8+ T cells sorted from blood, taken at week 0. The origin of this receptor is a human donor with alopecia areata. The rearrangement links TRBV27 to TRBJ1-6; the match to TRBD1 covers 7 bases. CDR3 nucleotides: TGTGCCAGCAGTAAGGGACAGTCTCCCCTCCACTTT. This sequence encodes CASSKGQSPLHF.